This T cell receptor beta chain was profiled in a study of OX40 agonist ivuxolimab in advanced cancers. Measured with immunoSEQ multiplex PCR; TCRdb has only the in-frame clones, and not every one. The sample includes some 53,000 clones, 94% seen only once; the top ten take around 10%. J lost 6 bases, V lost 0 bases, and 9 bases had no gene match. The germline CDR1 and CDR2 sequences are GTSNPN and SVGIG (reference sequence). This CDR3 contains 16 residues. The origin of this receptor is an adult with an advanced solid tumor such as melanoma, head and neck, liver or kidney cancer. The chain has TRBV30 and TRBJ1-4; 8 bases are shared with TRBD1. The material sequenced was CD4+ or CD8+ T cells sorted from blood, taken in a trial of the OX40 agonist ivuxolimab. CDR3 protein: CAWSVGPQGADEKLFF. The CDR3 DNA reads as TGTGCCTGGAGTGTAGGGCCTCAGGGGGCGGATGAAAAACTGTTTTTT.